The next 16 T cell receptor beta chains were all read from a single sample in a study of patients and donors after allogeneic stem cell transplantation (dated by TCRdb to about 2020). The library was produced with RT-PCR. Reads for this sample came from a NextSeq 550. TCRdb ran its own pipeline on the public reads, namely fastp trimming at Q25 and MiXCR clone calling, and kept in-frame beta chains. When rows share a CDR3 protein, they turn into one entry using the most common DNA and genes. The sample table lists thousands of distinct CDR3 sequences, 10% to 15% of them with a count of one. The ten largest clones take up 53% of the sample. Sequenced input: blood, either unsorted or a sorted T cell fraction (not recorded which). These receptors originate from a human donor who was either an allogeneic HSCT recipient or a stem cell or donor lymphocyte infusion donor (not recorded which). It is not recorded whose cells these are; they may come from a transplant donor.

This clonotype was observed at least ten times. The V gene is TRBV20-1, the J gene TRBJ1-4, with a tentative D call TRBD1 (5 bases). The germline V gene encodes CDR1 DFQATT and CDR2 SNEGSKA (reference sequence). The CDR3 has 12 residues. Trimming removed 0 bases from V and 10 bases from J, with 9 bases in between. CDR3 region: CSARDRGRKLFF. The DNA of the CDR3 is TGCAGTGCTAGAGACCGGGGGAGAAAACTGTTTTTT.

In this sample, this clonotype turned up many times. The V call is TRBV9, the J call TRBJ2-3; perhaps D is TRBD1 or TRBD2 (6 bases each). This CDR3 comprises 17 residues. V lost 0 bases and J lost 1, with 15 bases in between. Germline-derived CDR1 and CDR2 are SGDLS and YYNGEE. The CDR3 DNA reads as TGTGCCAGCAGCGTAGAATCGGTGGGGGGCGGCACAGATACGCAGTATTTT. Protein sequence: CASSVESVGGGTDTQYF.

This clonotype qualifies as medium-sized (0.01 to 0.1%). The V call is TRBV5-1, the J call TRBJ1-3; 8 positions match TRBD1. With 0 bases clipped from V and 0 bases from J, the junction kept 2 bases outside the gene matches. CDR3 length equals 16 residues. From germline, CDR1 is SGHRS and CDR2 YFSETQ. The DNA for the CDR3 is TGCGCCAGCAGCTTGGCCGGGACAGGCTCTGGAAACACCATATATTTT. It specifies CASSLAGTGSGNTIYF. Combining the CDR3 with reference TRBV5-1 and TRBJ1-3 gives the whole variable domain KAGVTQTPRYLIKTRGQQVTLSCSPISGHRSVSWYQQTPGQGLQFLFEYFSETQRNKGNFPGRFSGRQFSNSRSEMNVSTLELGDSALYLCASSLAGTGSGNTIYFGEGSWLTVV.

The table lists this clonotype with a few counts. The CDR3 here is CASSLDSSTGELFF. As DNA, the CDR3 is TGTGCCAGCAGTCTGGACAGCAGCACCGGGGAGCTGTTTTTT. The chain couples TRBV2 to TRBJ2-2; perhaps TRBD1 as D (6 bases). V gave up 5 bases and J gave up 4 bases, with 11 bases separating them. Germline values: CDR1 SNHLY, CDR2 FYNNEI. This CDR3 region has 14 residues.

In this sample, this clonotype turned up a few times. The chain joins TRBV6-8 to TRBJ2-2; D tentatively fits TRBD1 or TRBD2 (5 bases each). Per germline, CDR1 MNHGY and CDR2 SAAAGT. CDR3 length equals 16 residues. Trimming pared 2 bases from V and 5 bases from J, leaving 15 bases between. CDR3 in DNA: TGTGCCAGCAGTTACGCCGGGAAAAGGGGAACCGGGGAGCTGTTTTTT. Its translation is CASSYAGKRGTGELFF.

This clonotype was seen at least ten times. This chain uses TRBV10-3 with TRBJ1-4; D remains unclear. V lost 3 bases, J lost 2 bases, and 7 bases lay in between. Germline V gives CDR1 ENHRY, CDR2 SYGVKD. This CDR3 has 14 residues. CDR3 in amino acids: CAISDVATNEKLFF. DNA of the CDR3: TGTGCCATCAGTGATGTAGCCACTAATGAAAAACTGTTTTTT.

In this sample, this clonotype turned up many times. The chain joins TRBV10-1 to TRBJ1-1, with D uncertain. Looked up from germline, CDR1 is WNHNN and CDR2 is SYGVQD (reference sequence). Trimming stripped 6 bases from V and 4 bases from J, with 15 bases between. The CDR3 has 14 residues. CDR3 region: CASSTMQAPTEAFF. For the CDR3, the DNA is TGCGCCAGCAGCACGATGCAGGCACCCACTGAAGCTTTCTTT.

In its sample, this clonotype ranks as medium-sized. V usage is TRBV20-1 and J usage is TRBJ1-6, with 7 bases matching TRBD1. V lost 3 bases, J lost 7 bases, and 9 bases stayed unmatched. CDR3 length equals 15 residues. Germline CDR1 DFQATT, CDR2 SNEGSKA (reference sequence). The CDR3 here is CSASPGVGQNSPLHF. The CDR3 bases are TGCAGTGCTAGCCCTGGGGTGGGACAGAATTCACCCCTCCACTTT.

This rearrangement joins TRBV7-9 to TRBJ1-2, with TRBD1 matching 8 bases. The CDR3 has 15 amino acids. Germline CDR1 reads SEHNR; CDR2 reads FQNEAQ (reference sequence). The J segment lost 2 bases and the V segment lost 6 bases, leaving 8 bases of the junction unmatched. CDR3 nucleotides: TGTGCCAGCAGGATCAGGGGGCGAAGGAACTATGGCTACACCTTC. Amino acid sequence: CASRIRGRRNYGYTF.

This clonotype was observed a few times. The chain is built from TRBV7-9 and TRBJ2-5; 8 positions agree with TRBD1. The CDR3 contains 15 residues. Germline V gene sequence: CDR1 SEHNR, CDR2 FQNEAQ (reference sequence). The trim removed 2 bases at V and 7 bases at J, leaving 9 bases unmatched. Written as DNA, the CDR3 is TGTGCCAGCAGCTTAAGTGGTGGACAGGGAAGGACCCAGTACTTC. Translating it yields CASSLSGGQGRTQYF.

This clonotype occurred many times. CDR3: CASSPLAGANYNEQFF. CDR3 coding DNA: TGTGCCAGCAGCCCCCTAGCGGGGGCAAACTACAATGAGCAGTTCTTC. The chain is built from TRBV7-2 and TRBJ2-1; 10 bases align to TRBD2. V lost 5 bases and J lost 3; bases outside the gene matches: 7. Germline CDR1 SGHTA, CDR2 FQGNSA. The CDR3 loop spans 16 amino acids.

This clonotype has a count of ten or more. The CDR3 nucleotides read TGCGCCAGCCGGGACAGGGTGGGTCTTGGAGCCTACACCTTC. Translating gives CASRDRVGLGAYTF. The V call is TRBV10-2, the J call TRBJ1-2; the match to TRBD1 covers 9 bases. The germline CDR1 and CDR2 sequences are WSHSY and SAAADI. With 8 bases clipped from V and 10 bases from J, the junction kept 14 bases outside the gene matches. The CDR3 totals 14 residues.

The chain has TRBV6-2 or TRBV6-3 and TRBJ2-1; D remains ambiguous. The CDR3 runs 12 residues. Between the trimmed V and J ends, which lost 6 bases and 7 bases, there was a span of 10 bases. The germline CDR1 and CDR2 sequences are MNHEY and SVGEGT. This CDR3 reads CASSTTGNEQFF. CDR3 sequence (DNA): TGTGCCAGCAGCACCACCGGGAATGAGCAGTTCTTC.

This clonotype came up a few times. The genes are TRBV12-3 or TRBV12-4 and TRBJ1-2; perhaps TRBD1 as D (6 bases). The V end was cut by 4 bases, the J end by 0 bases, with 12 bases between. This CDR3 is built from 15 residues. The CDR3 is CASSSLQGSNYGYTF. For the CDR3, the DNA is TGTGCCAGCAGTTCCCTACAGGGATCTAACTATGGCTACACCTTC.

This clonotype was recorded many times. The chain is built from TRBV30 and TRBJ2-5; the D is unclear. The CDR3 loop spans 13 amino acids. The germline V and J ends were trimmed by 0 bases and 2 bases, with 7 bases remaining between them. The germline CDR1 and CDR2 sequences are GTSNPN and SVGIG (reference sequence). This CDR3 is CAWSVQPQETQYF. DNA of the CDR3: TGTGCCTGGAGTGTCCAACCTCAAGAGACCCAGTACTTC.

The gene calls are TRBV7-9 and TRBJ2-1; D call uncertain. CDR1 SEHNR and CDR2 FQNEAQ come from the germline V gene (reference sequence). This CDR3 comprises 14 residues. The germline V and J ends were trimmed by 7 bases and 0 bases, with 10 bases remaining between them. The CDR3 DNA is TGTGCCAGCAACGAAGGGTCCTCCTACAATGAGCAGTTCTTC. Translating it yields CASNEGSSYNEQFF.